The 2 T cell receptor beta chains in this list originate from one sample, sequenced in a study of shared clonotypes between healthy human individuals. Clones were read by immunoSEQ multiplex PCR, and TCRdb kept only the in-frame ones, dropping some. The sample lists some 2,100,000 clones; around 93% were seen once. Only CD45RO-negative cells positively selected for CCR7 counted as naive CD8 cells, so terminally differentiated effector memory CD45RA+ cells were excluded. The sequenced sample was naive CD8+ T cells from PBMCs. All receptors come from a young man in good health. Some clones in this sample may be carry-over from other donors' samples.

V gene TRBV6-1 combines with J gene TRBJ2-7; the match to TRBD1 covers 7 bases. Trimming removed 6 bases from V and 7 bases from J; junction bases left unmatched: 9. CDR3 length equals 13 residues. The V gene's germline CDR1 is MNHNS and CDR2 SASEGT. As DNA, the CDR3 is TGTGCCAGCAGGACAGGGTTTAACGTGGAGCAGTACTTC. As protein: CASRTGFNVEQYF.

The V gene is TRBV7-9, the J gene TRBJ2-7; 9 bases match TRBD1. In germline, CDR1 is SEHNR, CDR2 FQNEAQ (reference sequence). The CDR3 contains 14 residues. J gave up 5 bases and V 2 bases, and 4 bases lay outside the gene matches. CDR3 in DNA: TGTGCCAGCAGCTTACAGTGGACAGGGGACGAGCAGTACTTC. Protein product: CASSLQWTGDEQYF.